The 5 T cell receptor beta chains reported below all come from one sample, sequenced in a study of T cell changes during pregnancy in multiple sclerosis. The repertoire was sequenced with immunoSEQ multiplex PCR; TCRdb's copy has only in-frame clones and lacks some. The sample contains 40,000 to 45,000 clones, 85% to 95% of which appear only once. Source material: peripheral blood. Every receptor here comes from a female donor with multiple sclerosis, enrolled in a pregnancy study.

This chain uses TRBV18 with TRBJ1-1, with D unclear. The CDR3 loop spans 12 amino acids. The ends were cut back, 3 bases at V and 4 bases at J, with 6 bases in the middle. Germline-derived CDR1 and CDR2 are KGHSH and LQKENI. The CDR3: CASSPEGTEAFF. Written as DNA, the CDR3 is TGTGCCAGCTCACCCGAGGGCACTGAAGCTTTCTTT.

The V gene is TRBV10-3, the J gene TRBJ2-3; 11 bases line up with TRBD2. Looked up from germline, CDR1 is ENHRY and CDR2 is SYGVKD. This CDR3 has 14 amino acids. With V trimmed by 6 bases and J by 9 bases, 8 bases remained unmatched. The CDR3 is CAIRTSGDLDTQYF. The CDR3, as DNA: TGTGCCATCAGGACTAGCGGGGATCTAGACACGCAGTATTTT.

The chain couples TRBV7-9 to TRBJ2-1; the match to TRBD2 covers 12 bases. Germline V CDR1 and CDR2: SEHNR, FQNEAQ (reference sequence). V was pared by 3 bases and J by 0 bases, with 6 bases of the junction left unmatched. There are 18 residues in the CDR3. CDR3 residues: CASSLGLAGRSSYNEQFF. The CDR3, as DNA: TGTGCCAGCAGCTTGGGACTAGCGGGCAGAAGCTCCTACAATGAGCAGTTCTTC.

J is TRBJ2-5 and V is TRBV2; 8 bases fit TRBD1. With 4 bases clipped from V and 2 bases from J, the junction kept 6 bases outside the gene matches. Germline-derived CDR1 and CDR2 are SNHLY and FYNNEI. CDR3 size: 15 residues. CDR3 in DNA: TGTGCCAGCAGTGTGGGACAGGAGTTACAAGAGACCCAGTACTTC. Translation gives CASSVGQELQETQYF.

This clone came up once. This chain connects TRBV4-1 to TRBJ2-1, with TRBD2 identical over 7 bases. From germline, CDR1 is MGHRA and CDR2 YSYEKL. The CDR3 totals 16 residues. V trimming: 0 bases; J trimming: 6 bases; junction bases outside the gene matches: 8. The CDR3 loop reads CASSQETPGGTNEQFF. Written as DNA, the CDR3 is TGCGCCAGCAGCCAAGAAACGCCGGGAGGAACCAATGAGCAGTTCTTC.